This T cell receptor (beta chain) was found in a study of beta chain features in type 1 diabetes. On the study more broadly: Age, gender and cell yields were similar between patients and healthy donors.

Findings of the study overall: Among patients with Type 1 diabetes, TCRB CDR3s were moderately but significantly shorter in every one of the four CD4+ subsets.

Expressed TCRB transcripts were sequenced after all isolated RNA was converted to cDNA. Sequenced by immunoSEQ multiplex PCR; TCRdb stores in-frame clones only, minus some. The sample has 120,000 to 150,000 clones, more than 9% seen once. Concerning this clone: What it binds is unknown.

Germline loops: CDR1 SGHAT, CDR2 FQDESV (reference sequence). Trimming took 4 bases from V and 6 from J; bases not matched to a gene: 12. The CDR3 contains 16 residues. This TCR derives from a man younger than 35 in good health. The material sequenced was naive CD4+ T cells from blood. The V and J genes are TRBV11-1 and TRBJ1-2; 9 bases align to TRBD1. The CDR3 here is CASSYRDRAYHDGYTF. CDR3 nucleotides: TGTGCCAGCAGCTACCGGGACAGGGCCTATCACGATGGCTACACCTTC.